The rows below give T cell receptor beta chains drawn from one sample of a study of T cell repertoires in cytomegalovirus infection. One entry per CDR3 protein results from TCRdb running MiXCR on the reads. The table includes some 170,000 distinct CDR3 sequences, about a sixth detected once. Input material: CD8+ T cells from PBMCs. Receptors were obtained from a human donor in good health (CMV status not recorded). Some clones in this sample may be carry-over from other donors' samples. The CDR3 runs from the conserved cysteine through the conserved F or W. Fields, in order: CDR3 length, V gene, J gene, D gene, clone size, CDR3 protein, CDR3 DNA. The D gene is left open where the match is weak. Clone size, where shown, is once, few, many, or a class for clones that have expanded.

16,TRBV2,TRBJ1-2,NA,few,CASSEAHGLINYGYTF,TGTGCCAGCAGTGAAGCCCACGGACTGATTAACTATGGCTACACCTTC
10,TRBV29-1,TRBJ2-1,NA,few,CSVEVNEQFF,TGCAGCGTTGAGGTCAATGAGCAGTTCTTC
11,TRBV10-2,TRBJ1-1,NA,NA,CASGLLTEAFF,TGCGCCAGCGGATTGTTGACTGAAGCTTTCTTT
19,TRBV11-2,TRBJ2-2,TRBD2,NA,CASSLVGLAGGHHTGELFF,TGTGCCAGCAGCTTAGTGGGACTAGCGGGGGGGCATCACACCGGGGAGCTGTTTTTT
15,TRBV7-2,TRBJ2-2,TRBD2,few,CASSLTGGLTGELFF,TGTGCCAGCAGCCTCACGGGGGGGCTCACCGGGGAGCTGTTTTTT
14,TRBV18,TRBJ1-1,NA,NA,CASSLLADLTEAFF,TGTGCCAGCTCACTCCTTGCGGATCTCACTGAAGCTTTCTTT
14,TRBV28,TRBJ2-7,NA,few,CASSLTGRKNGQYF,TGTGCCAGCAGTCTTACAGGACGGAAAAACGGGCAGTACTTC
16,TRBV11-2,TRBJ2-5,NA,NA,CASSLLFYGQKETQYF,TGTGCCAGCAGCTTACTCTTTTACGGACAGAAAGAGACCCAGTACTTC
14,TRBV7-2,TRBJ2-7,NA,many,CASSLEAGTYEQYF,TGTGCCAGCAGCTTAGAGGCTGGGACCTACGAGCAGTACTTC
13,TRBV6-6,TRBJ1-4,NA,few,CASSLQGMKKLFF,TGTGCCAGCAGTTTGCAGGGAATGAAAAAACTGTTTTTT
12,TRBV7-9,TRBJ1-5,NA,medium-sized,CASSWPWGPQHF,TGTGCCAGCAGCTGGCCTTGGGGCCCCCAGCATTTT
13,TRBV27,TRBJ2-5,TRBD2,NA,CASSYFSGETQYF,TGTGCCAGCAGTTACTTTAGCGGGGAGACCCAGTACTTC
17,TRBV7-2,TRBJ2-7,TRBD2,few,CASSFPSKAGDPYEQYF,TGTGCCAGCAGCTTCCCTTCGAAAGCGGGGGACCCCTACGAGCAGTACTTC
14,TRBV6-1,TRBJ2-7,TRBD1,NA,CASSEWTGSYEQYF,TGTGCCAGCAGTGAATGGACAGGGAGCTACGAGCAGTACTTC
18,TRBV7-9,TRBJ2-3,TRBD1,NA,CASSLVGTGAYITDTQYF,TGTGCCAGCAGCTTAGTGGGGACAGGGGCCTACATCACAGATACGCAGTATTTT
14,TRBV25-1,TRBJ2-7,NA,NA,CASSAGTAAYEQYF,TGTGCCAGCAGCGCCGGGACGGCAGCCTACGAGCAGTACTTC
16,TRBV7-8,TRBJ1-3,NA,NA,CASSLVAGAYGNTIYF,TGTGCCAGCAGCTTAGTCGCAGGGGCGTATGGAAACACCATATATTTT
15,TRBV4-3,TRBJ1-4,NA,NA,CASSQGDATGEKLFF,TGCGCCAGCAGCCAAGGGGATGCGACCGGGGAAAAACTGTTTTTT
15,TRBV7-2,TRBJ2-3,TRBD2,NA,CASSRTAGGTDTQYF,TGTGCCAGCAGCCGAACGGCGGGGGGCACAGATACGCAGTATTTT
14,TRBV12-3/TRBV12-4,TRBJ2-1,NA,NA,CASRLIGLYNEQFF,TGTGCCAGCAGACTGATAGGACTCTACAATGAGCAGTTCTTC
13,TRBV30,TRBJ1-3,NA,few,CAWNLLGGGTIYF,TGTGCCTGGAACCTACTCGGCGGTGGCACCATATATTTT
15,TRBV28,TRBJ2-3,TRBD2,NA,CASRAGTSVSDTQYF,TGTGCCAGCAGGGCCGGGACTAGCGTGTCAGATACGCAGTATTTT
13,TRBV7-2,TRBJ2-2,TRBD1,NA,CASQGAYTGELFF,TGTGCCAGCCAGGGGGCGTACACCGGGGAGCTGTTTTTT
15,TRBV7-6,TRBJ2-5,NA,NA,CASSLGPQGPETQYF,TGTGCCAGCAGCTTAGGGCCGCAGGGTCCAGAGACCCAGTACTTC
19,TRBV11-2,TRBJ1-1,TRBD1,NA,CASSNLSVGTGYQSTEAFF,TGTGCCAGCAGCAACCTTAGTGTCGGGACAGGGTATCAGTCGACTGAAGCTTTCTTT
11,TRBV10-3,TRBJ1-2,NA,NA,CAILDGYGYTF,TGTGCCATCCTGGACGGCTATGGCTACACCTTC